A selection of T cell receptor beta chains follows, all from one sample in a study of OX40 agonist ivuxolimab in advanced cancers. This table comes from immunoSEQ multiplex PCR, and its TCRdb copy is limited to in-frame clones, with some not included. The table lists tens of thousands of clones, about four fifths of them singletons. The material was CD4+ or CD8+ T cells sorted from blood, obtained in a trial of the OX40 agonist ivuxolimab. The receptors originated from an adult with an advanced solid tumor such as melanoma, head and neck, liver or kidney cancer. CDR3s include the opening cysteine and the closing phenylalanine or tryptophan. The D gene is left open where the match is weak. Some rows have no size entry. The others give once, few or many, or a class for an expanded clone.

TGTGCCAGCGGGGGCGCTAGGGGTGAAAAACTGTTTTTT	CASGGARGEKLFF	13	NA	TRBV9	once	TRBJ1-4
TGTGCCATCAGCGCGGGGGGGCCCAAAGAGACCCAGTACTTC	CAISAGGPKETQYF	14	TRBD2	TRBV10-3	NA	TRBJ2-5
TGTGCCAGAGTATCCGGGACAGAAGATAATTCACCCCTCCACTTT	CARVSGTEDNSPLHF	15	TRBD1	TRBV27	NA	TRBJ1-6
TGTGCTAGTGGTTTGTTTGCGGTCGTCTATAATTCACCCCTCCACTTT	CASGLFAVVYNSPLHF	16	NA	TRBV12-5	NA	TRBJ1-6
TGTGCCAGTAGTATTCAGGTGAACACTGAAGCTTTCTTT	CASSIQVNTEAFF	13	NA	TRBV19	NA	TRBJ1-1
TGTGCCAGCAGCGGGGGCCGGGTCGCGAGCACAGATACGCAGTATTTT	CASSGGRVASTDTQYF	16	NA	TRBV5-4	NA	TRBJ2-3
TGTGCCAGCAGCTCGAACAGGGGGGGGTTATTCTACACCTTC	CASSSNRGGLFYTF	14	TRBD1	TRBV5-4	NA	TRBJ1-2
TGTGCCAGCAGCTTCAGGACAGCTCCCTCTGGAAACACCATATATTTT	CASSFRTAPSGNTIYF	16	NA	TRBV5-7	NA	TRBJ1-3
TGCGCCAGCAGCTTGGAGGTAGCGGCAAGTGGTACGCAGTATTTT	CASSLEVAASGTQYF	15	NA	TRBV5-1	NA	TRBJ2-3
TGTGCCAGCAGCCATGGCAGGGGAACAGATACGCAGTATTTT	CASSHGRGTDTQYF	14	NA	TRBV7-7	NA	TRBJ2-3
TGTGCCAGCAGTTTCTGGGAATCGAGGGGCTACACCTTC	CASSFWESRGYTF	13	NA	TRBV28	NA	TRBJ1-2
TGTGCCAGCAGCTCCGCCGTGCCCCAGCATTTT	CASSSAVPQHF	11	NA	TRBV7-9	few	TRBJ1-5
TGTGCCAGCAGCCAATCTCGGGAGACCCAGTACTTC	CASSQSRETQYF	12	NA	TRBV14	few	TRBJ2-5
TGTGCCAGCAGAACTCAGGGGAGGAGAACTGAAGCTTTCTTT	CASRTQGRRTEAFF	14	NA	TRBV6-5	NA	TRBJ1-1
TGTGCCAGCAGCTTAGGAGGGGCCTCAGATACGCAGTATTTT	CASSLGGASDTQYF	14	NA	TRBV7-9	NA	TRBJ2-3
TGTGCCAGCAGCGGGCGGGGAGACACCGGGGAGCTGTTTTTT	CASSGRGDTGELFF	14	NA	TRBV5-4	NA	TRBJ2-2